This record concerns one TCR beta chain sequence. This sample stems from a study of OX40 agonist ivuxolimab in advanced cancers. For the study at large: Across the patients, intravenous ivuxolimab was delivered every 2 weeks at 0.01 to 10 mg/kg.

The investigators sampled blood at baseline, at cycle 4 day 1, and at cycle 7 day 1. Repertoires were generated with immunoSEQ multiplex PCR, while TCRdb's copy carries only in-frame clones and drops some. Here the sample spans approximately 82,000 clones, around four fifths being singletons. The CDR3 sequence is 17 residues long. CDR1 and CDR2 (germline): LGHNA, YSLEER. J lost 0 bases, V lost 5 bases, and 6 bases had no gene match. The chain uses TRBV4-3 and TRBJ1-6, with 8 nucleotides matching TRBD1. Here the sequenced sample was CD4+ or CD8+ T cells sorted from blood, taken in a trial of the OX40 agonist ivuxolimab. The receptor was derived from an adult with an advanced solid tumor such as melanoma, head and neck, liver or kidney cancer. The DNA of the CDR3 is TGCGCCAGCAGCATAACTACAGGGGGCTCCTATAATTCACCCCTCCACTTT. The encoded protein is CASSITTGGSYNSPLHF.